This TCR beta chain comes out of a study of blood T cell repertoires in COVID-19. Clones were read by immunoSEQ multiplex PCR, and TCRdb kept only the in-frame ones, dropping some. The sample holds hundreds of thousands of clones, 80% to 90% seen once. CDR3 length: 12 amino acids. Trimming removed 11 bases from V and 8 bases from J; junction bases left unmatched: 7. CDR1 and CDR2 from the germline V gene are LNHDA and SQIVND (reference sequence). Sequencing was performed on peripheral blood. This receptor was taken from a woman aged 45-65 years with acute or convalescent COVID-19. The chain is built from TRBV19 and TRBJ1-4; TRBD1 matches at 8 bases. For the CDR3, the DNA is TGTGCCGGCAGGGGGCCGGGGGAAAAACTGTTTTTT. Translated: CAGRGPGEKLFF. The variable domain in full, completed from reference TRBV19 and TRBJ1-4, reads DGGITQSPKYLFRKEGQNVTLSCEQNLNHDAMYWYRQDPGQGLRLIYYSQIVNDFQKGDIAEGYSVSREKKESFPLTVTSAQKNPTAFYLCAGRGPGEKLFFGSGTQLSVL.